This T cell receptor (beta chain) was captured in a study of OX40 agonist ivuxolimab in advanced cancers. Produced via immunoSEQ multiplex PCR; TCRdb's table is partial and in-frame only. The data hold 100,000 or so clones, with 80% to 90% observed a single time. This CDR3 spans 14 amino acids. Germline V gene data show CDR1 as SGHRS and CDR2 as YFSETQ. Worth noting for this clone: Germline and junction disagree at one end, which may indicate a read error.

The chain combines TRBV5-1 with TRBJ1-1, with TRBD1 identical over 8 bases. This clonotype was sampled from an adult with an advanced solid tumor such as melanoma, head and neck, liver or kidney cancer. The sequencing used CD4+ or CD8+ T cells sorted from blood, collected in a trial of the OX40 agonist ivuxolimab. The CDR3 nucleotides are TGTGCCAGCAGCTTGGAAGACAGGGGTACGATGGCTTTCTTT. Translation gives CASSLEDRGTMAFF.